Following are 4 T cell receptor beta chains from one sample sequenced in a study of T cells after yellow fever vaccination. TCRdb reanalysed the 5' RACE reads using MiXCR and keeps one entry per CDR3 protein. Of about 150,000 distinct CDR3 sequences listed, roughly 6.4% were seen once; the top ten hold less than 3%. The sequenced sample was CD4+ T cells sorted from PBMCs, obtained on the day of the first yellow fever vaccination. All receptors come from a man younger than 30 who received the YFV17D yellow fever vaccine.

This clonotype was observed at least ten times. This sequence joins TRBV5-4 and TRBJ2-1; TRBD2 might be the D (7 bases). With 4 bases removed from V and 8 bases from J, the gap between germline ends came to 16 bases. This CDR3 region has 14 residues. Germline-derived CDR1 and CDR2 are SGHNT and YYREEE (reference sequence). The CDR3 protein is CASSPLGGLHEQFF. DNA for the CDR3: TGTGCCAGCAGCCCCCTGGGGGGGCTCCATGAGCAGTTCTTC. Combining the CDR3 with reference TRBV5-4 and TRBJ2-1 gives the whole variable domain ETGVTQSPTHLIKTRGQQVTLRCSSQSGHNTVSWYQQALGQGPQFIFQYYREEENGRGNFPPRFSGLQFPNYSSELNVNALELDDSALYLCASSPLGGLHEQFFGPGTRLTVL.

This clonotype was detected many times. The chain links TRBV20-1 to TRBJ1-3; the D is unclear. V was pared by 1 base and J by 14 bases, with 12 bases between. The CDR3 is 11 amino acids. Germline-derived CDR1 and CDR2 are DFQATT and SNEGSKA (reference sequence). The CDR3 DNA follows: TGCAGTGCTAGAGGAGCCGGATTTGTATATTTT. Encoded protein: CSARGAGFVYF.

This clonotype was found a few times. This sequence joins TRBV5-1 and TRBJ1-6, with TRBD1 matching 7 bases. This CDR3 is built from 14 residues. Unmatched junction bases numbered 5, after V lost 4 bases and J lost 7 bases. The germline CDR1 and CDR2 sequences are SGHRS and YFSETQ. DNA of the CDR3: TGCGCCAGCAGCGCCGGGACAGTAAATTCACCCCTCCACTTT. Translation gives CASSAGTVNSPLHF. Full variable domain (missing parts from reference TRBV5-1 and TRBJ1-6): KAGVTQTPRYLIKTRGQQVTLSCSPISGHRSVSWYQQTPGQGLQFLFEYFSETQRNKGNFPGRFSGRQFSNSRSEMNVSTLELGDSALYLCASSAGTVNSPLHFGNGTRLTVT.

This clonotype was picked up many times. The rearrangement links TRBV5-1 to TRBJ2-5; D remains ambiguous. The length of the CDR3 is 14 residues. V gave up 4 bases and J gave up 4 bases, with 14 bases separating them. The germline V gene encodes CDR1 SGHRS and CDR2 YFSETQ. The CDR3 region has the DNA TGCGCCAGCAGCCCGACGCCCGTCAGAGAGACCCAGTACTTC. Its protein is CASSPTPVRETQYF.